The entry below describes one T cell receptor (beta chain). This record belongs to a study of Ad26.COV2.S vaccination and SARS-CoV-2 variants. With 5 bases clipped from V and 0 bases from J, the junction kept 0 bases outside the gene matches. CDR3 size: 13 residues. The germline gives CDR1 SQVTM, CDR2 ANQGSEA. Treatment in this sample: approximately 18 received Ad26.COV2.S at low or high dose, single or two shots; several received placebo; per-sample allocation not given. Following the first vaccine or placebo injection, samples were taken on day 63. Libraries were prepared by immunoSEQ multiplex PCR; TCRdb keeps only in-frame clonotypes and omits some of them. The data hold some 640,000 clones, with 89% observed a single time.

The chain carries TRBV29-1 and TRBJ2-1; 8 bases map to TRBD2. The source was peripheral blood, collected in a trial of Ad26.COV2.S vaccine versus placebo. The TCR was taken from a person between 18 and 65 years old who received the Ad26.COV2.S COVID-19 vaccine or a placebo. CDR3 sequence: CSVSGGSYNEQFF. For the CDR3, the DNA is TGCAGCGTTAGCGGGGGCTCCTACAATGAGCAGTTCTTC.